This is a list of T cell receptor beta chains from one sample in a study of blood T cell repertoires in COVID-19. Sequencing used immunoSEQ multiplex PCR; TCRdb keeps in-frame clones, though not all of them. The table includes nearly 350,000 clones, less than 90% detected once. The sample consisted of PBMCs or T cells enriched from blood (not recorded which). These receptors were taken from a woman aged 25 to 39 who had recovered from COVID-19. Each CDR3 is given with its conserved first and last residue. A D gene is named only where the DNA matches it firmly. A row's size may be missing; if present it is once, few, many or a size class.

cdr3_aa: CAWSPKTVGHTEAFF; cdr3_nt: TGTGCCTGGAGTCCGAAGACAGTGGGGCACACTGAAGCTTTCTTT; clone_size: NA; cdr3_length: 15; j_call: TRBJ1-1; d_call: NA; v_call: TRBV30
cdr3_aa: CASSLRGEQYF; cdr3_nt: TGTGCCAGCAGTTTAAGAGGGGAGCAGTACTTC; clone_size: NA; cdr3_length: 11; j_call: TRBJ2-7; d_call: NA; v_call: TRBV27
cdr3_aa: CASSQKPGQLFSGNTIYF; cdr3_nt: TGTGCCAGCAGCCAGAAACCGGGACAGCTGTTCTCTGGAAACACCATATATTTT; clone_size: NA; cdr3_length: 18; j_call: TRBJ1-3; d_call: TRBD1; v_call: TRBV7-2
cdr3_aa: CASSSPGRGVYGYTF; cdr3_nt: TGTGCCAGCAGTTCACCGGGACGGGGGGTTTATGGCTACACCTTC; clone_size: NA; cdr3_length: 15; j_call: TRBJ1-2; d_call: NA; v_call: TRBV28
cdr3_aa: CASSLAGRSTEAFF; cdr3_nt: TGTGCCAGCAGCTTAGCGGGGAGATCCACTGAAGCTTTCTTT; clone_size: NA; cdr3_length: 14; j_call: TRBJ1-1; d_call: NA; v_call: TRBV7-9
cdr3_aa: CASSLTSDYGYTF; cdr3_nt: TGTGCCAGCTCTCTGACTTCGGACTATGGCTACACCTTC; clone_size: NA; cdr3_length: 13; j_call: TRBJ1-2; d_call: NA; v_call: TRBV18
cdr3_aa: CASSVAEGELFF; cdr3_nt: TGTGCCAGCAGCGTAGCCGAAGGGGAACTGTTTTTT; clone_size: NA; cdr3_length: 12; j_call: TRBJ1-4; d_call: NA; v_call: TRBV9
cdr3_aa: CASSQDPARGLDEKLFF; cdr3_nt: TGCGCCAGCAGCCAAGACCCCGCCAGGGGGCTAGATGAAAAACTGTTTTTT; clone_size: NA; cdr3_length: 17; j_call: TRBJ1-4; d_call: TRBD1; v_call: TRBV4-1
cdr3_aa: CASSVTGGNQPQHF; cdr3_nt: TGTGCCAGCTCAGTGACAGGGGGCAATCAGCCCCAGCATTTT; clone_size: NA; cdr3_length: 14; j_call: TRBJ1-5; d_call: TRBD1; v_call: TRBV18
cdr3_aa: CASSSPPRGVNYGYTF; cdr3_nt: TGTGCCAGCAGTTCCCCCCCCCGGGGAGTGAACTATGGCTACACCTTC; clone_size: NA; cdr3_length: 16; j_call: TRBJ1-2; d_call: NA; v_call: TRBV28
cdr3_aa: CASSPDRGQETQYF; cdr3_nt: TGTGCCAGCAGCCCGGACAGGGGCCAAGAGACCCAGTACTTC; clone_size: NA; cdr3_length: 14; j_call: TRBJ2-5; d_call: TRBD1; v_call: TRBV7-2
cdr3_aa: CASSSSGGGNSPLHF; cdr3_nt: TGTGCCAGCTCATCATCAGGGGGTGGTAATTCACCCCTCCACTTT; clone_size: NA; cdr3_length: 15; j_call: TRBJ1-6; d_call: TRBD1; v_call: TRBV18
cdr3_aa: CSVEGAPGGRYEQYF; cdr3_nt: TGCAGCGTTGAAGGCGCACCAGGGGGAAGGTACGAGCAGTACTTC; clone_size: NA; cdr3_length: 15; j_call: TRBJ2-7; d_call: TRBD1; v_call: TRBV29-1
cdr3_aa: CASSDIQGGNSPLHF; cdr3_nt: TGTGCCAGCAGTGATATACAGGGGGGAAATTCACCCCTCCACTTT; clone_size: NA; cdr3_length: 15; j_call: TRBJ1-6; d_call: TRBD1; v_call: TRBV6-1
cdr3_aa: CASSLAGGPETQYF; cdr3_nt: TGTGCCAGCAGTTTAGCGGGGGGGCCGGAGACCCAGTACTTC; clone_size: once; cdr3_length: 14; j_call: TRBJ2-5; d_call: TRBD2; v_call: TRBV28
cdr3_aa: CASSTGQGRDQPQHF; cdr3_nt: TGTGCCAGCAGTACCGGACAGGGGAGAGATCAGCCCCAGCATTTT; clone_size: NA; cdr3_length: 15; j_call: TRBJ1-5; d_call: TRBD1; v_call: TRBV28
cdr3_aa: CASSLSPSGTGGWSNQPQHF; cdr3_nt: TGCGCCAGCAGCTTGTCGCCGTCCGGGACAGGGGGCTGGAGCAATCAGCCCCAGCATTTT; clone_size: NA; cdr3_length: 20; j_call: TRBJ1-5; d_call: TRBD1; v_call: TRBV5-1
cdr3_aa: CASSVATGDYGYTF; cdr3_nt: TGTGCCAGCAGCGTAGCCACAGGGGACTATGGCTACACCTTC; clone_size: few; cdr3_length: 14; j_call: TRBJ1-2; d_call: TRBD1; v_call: TRBV9
cdr3_aa: CASSEATFAGRNQPQHF; cdr3_nt: TGTGCCAGCAGTGAAGCGACGTTTGCAGGGCGCAATCAGCCCCAGCATTTT; clone_size: NA; cdr3_length: 17; j_call: TRBJ1-5; d_call: NA; v_call: TRBV6-1
cdr3_aa: CASSQGTGGPKNIQYF; cdr3_nt: TGCGCCAGCAGCCAAGGGACGGGGGGTCCCAAAAACATTCAGTACTTC; clone_size: NA; cdr3_length: 16; j_call: TRBJ2-4; d_call: TRBD2; v_call: TRBV4-3
cdr3_aa: CASRGANVLTF; cdr3_nt: TGTGCCAGCAGGGGCGCCAACGTCCTGACTTTC; clone_size: NA; cdr3_length: 11; j_call: TRBJ2-6; d_call: NA; v_call: TRBV2
cdr3_aa: CASSIAGPTGELFF; cdr3_nt: TGTGCCAGTAGTATAGCGGGTCCCACCGGGGAGCTGTTTTTT; clone_size: NA; cdr3_length: 14; j_call: TRBJ2-2; d_call: NA; v_call: TRBV19
cdr3_aa: CASSAPGGEQFF; cdr3_nt: TGCGCCAGCAGCGCCCCGGGGGGGGAGCAGTTCTTC; clone_size: NA; cdr3_length: 12; j_call: TRBJ2-1; d_call: TRBD2; v_call: TRBV5-1
cdr3_aa: CASSATLKQGGNSPLHF; cdr3_nt: TGTGCCAGCAGTGCAACCTTAAAACAGGGGGGTAATTCACCCCTCCACTTT; clone_size: NA; cdr3_length: 17; j_call: TRBJ1-6; d_call: TRBD1; v_call: TRBV27
cdr3_aa: CASSPESSYNSPLHF; cdr3_nt: TGTGCCAGCAGCCCGGAGAGCTCCTATAATTCACCCCTCCACTTT; clone_size: NA; cdr3_length: 15; j_call: TRBJ1-6; d_call: NA; v_call: TRBV5-8
cdr3_aa: CAWSERYQGKLFF; cdr3_nt: TGTGCCTGGAGCGAAAGGTATCAGGGAAAACTGTTTTTT; clone_size: NA; cdr3_length: 13; j_call: TRBJ1-4; d_call: NA; v_call: TRBV30
cdr3_aa: CASSLGQGIGYTF; cdr3_nt: TGTGCCAGCAGTTTAGGACAGGGCATCGGCTACACCTTC; clone_size: NA; cdr3_length: 13; j_call: TRBJ1-2; d_call: TRBD1; v_call: TRBV28
cdr3_aa: CAWASGTMNTEAFF; cdr3_nt: TGTGCCTGGGCCTCCGGGACAATGAACACTGAAGCTTTCTTT; clone_size: NA; cdr3_length: 14; j_call: TRBJ1-1; d_call: NA; v_call: TRBV30
cdr3_aa: CATSPYAQGAGYTF; cdr3_nt: TGTGCCACCAGCCCCTACGCCCAGGGGGCGGGCTACACCTTC; clone_size: once; cdr3_length: 14; j_call: TRBJ1-2; d_call: TRBD1; v_call: TRBV15
cdr3_aa: CASSRRQGSGANVLTF; cdr3_nt: TGTGCCAGCAGCCGCCGACAGGGTTCTGGGGCCAACGTCCTGACTTTC; clone_size: NA; cdr3_length: 16; j_call: TRBJ2-6; d_call: TRBD1; v_call: TRBV5-6
cdr3_aa: CAWSVSGNYGYTF; cdr3_nt: TGTGCCTGGAGTGTCTCGGGGAACTATGGCTACACCTTC; clone_size: NA; cdr3_length: 13; j_call: TRBJ1-2; d_call: NA; v_call: TRBV30
cdr3_aa: CATSIGRGLSPLHF; cdr3_nt: TGTGCCACCAGCATCGGAAGGGGGCTTTCACCCCTCCACTTT; clone_size: NA; cdr3_length: 14; j_call: TRBJ1-6; d_call: TRBD1; v_call: TRBV15